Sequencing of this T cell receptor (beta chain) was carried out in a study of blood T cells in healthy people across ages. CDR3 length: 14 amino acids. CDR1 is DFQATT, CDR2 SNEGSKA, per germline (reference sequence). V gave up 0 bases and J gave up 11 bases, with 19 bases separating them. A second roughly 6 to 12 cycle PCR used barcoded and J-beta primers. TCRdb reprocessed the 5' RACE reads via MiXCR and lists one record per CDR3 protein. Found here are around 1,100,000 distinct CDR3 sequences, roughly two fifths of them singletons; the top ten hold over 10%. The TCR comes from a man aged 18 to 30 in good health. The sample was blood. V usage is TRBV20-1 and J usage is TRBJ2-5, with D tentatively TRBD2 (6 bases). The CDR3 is CSARDPRRENEQYF. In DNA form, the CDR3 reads TGCAGTGCTAGAGATCCCCGACGGGAGAATGAGCAGTACTTC.